Following are 32 T cell receptor beta chains from one sample sequenced in a study of CD8+CD57+ T cells in acquired aplastic anemia. Patients who underwent sequencing had shown CD8+CD57+ cell expansion by flow cytometry. For CDR3 and TCR beta VDJ profiling, genomic DNA was the template used. Each CDR3 protein is one row after TCRdb ran MiXCR on the reads. The table lists about 180,000 distinct CDR3 sequences, around 50% of them singletons. Source material: sorted CD4+, CD8+, or CD8+CD57+ T cells (not recorded which) from PBMCs. Every receptor here comes from a human donor with aplastic anemia.

V and J are TRBV20-1 and TRBJ2-1; D uncertain. Trimming removed 6 bases from V and 8 bases from J, with 20 bases in between. The germline V gene encodes CDR1 DFQATT and CDR2 SNEGSKA (reference sequence). The length of the CDR3 is 14 residues. The CDR3 loop reads CSANDGPSYDEQFF. The CDR3 bases are TGCAGTGCAAACGACGGACCCTCGTACGATGAGCAGTTCTTC.

V and J are TRBV24-1 and TRBJ1-2, with D possibly being TRBD1 (6 bases). The CDR3 runs 14 residues. The germline V gene has CDR1 KGHDR and CDR2 SFDVKD. The germline V and J ends were trimmed by 2 bases and 7 bases, with 13 bases remaining between them. CDR3 residues: CATSDSAGAGGYTF. The CDR3 DNA sequence: TGTGCCACCAGTGATTCAGCAGGGGCGGGTGGCTACACCTTC.

With respect to this clonotype: A much larger clone is a single base away; this may be a read error. V gene TRBV5-4 combines with J gene TRBJ1-2; D is undetermined. The CDR3 is made up of 14 amino acids. Germline CDR1 SGHNT, CDR2 YYREEE (reference sequence). Trimming took off 5 bases at V and 1 base at J, with 12 bases between the two ends. CDR3 sequence reads: CASSPPADNYGYTF. Here the CDR3 DNA reads TGTGCCAGCAGTCCCCCTGCGGATAACTATGGCTACACCTTC. Using reference TRBV5-4 and TRBJ1-2 for the parts outside the CDR3, the full variable domain is ETGVTQSPTHLIKTRGQQVTLRCSSQSGHNTVSWYQQALGQGPQFIFQYYREEENGRGNFPPRFSGLQFPNYSSELNVNALELDDSALYLCASSPPADNYGYTFGSGTRLTVV.

With regard to this clonotype: A much larger clone lies a single base off, so this may be a read error. The V and J genes are TRBV6-5 and TRBJ2-7; possibly TRBD1 for D (6 bases). Germline-derived CDR1 and CDR2 are MNHEY and SVGAGI. The CDR3 is 16 residues long. The CDR3 nucleotides read TGTGCCAGCGGTTACCCAACCCCGGGACAAACCTACGAGCAGTACTTC. It yields the protein CASGYPTPGQTYEQYF.

V usage is TRBV10-3 and J usage is TRBJ1-6; 8 bases match TRBD1. The germline gives CDR1 ENHRY, CDR2 SYGVKD. The CDR3 is 14 residues long. With 10 bases clipped from V and 12 bases from J, the junction kept 14 bases outside the gene matches. The CDR3 spells CASRVGQARRPLHF. In nucleotides, the CDR3 is TGTGCCAGCAGAGTGGGACAGGCGCGAAGACCCCTCCACTTT.

This clonotype has only a few counts. V and J are TRBV2 and TRBJ2-7, with TRBD1 identical over 8 bases. Germline V CDR1 and CDR2: SNHLY, FYNNEI. The CDR3 consists of 14 residues. V lost 7 bases and J lost 3; bases outside the gene matches: 8. The CDR3 here is CASTSQGQDYEQYF. Here the CDR3 DNA reads TGTGCCAGCACCTCCCAGGGACAGGACTACGAGCAGTACTTC.

The V and J genes are TRBV10-3 and TRBJ2-5; 7 bases match TRBD1. V lost 6 bases, J lost 4 bases, and 5 bases stayed unmatched. The CDR3 spans 13 residues. Germline V gene sequence: CDR1 ENHRY, CDR2 SYGVKD. CDR3 amino acids: CAISDREGETQYF. The CDR3 region has the DNA TGTGCCATCAGCGACAGGGAAGGAGAGACCCAGTACTTC.

This sequence joins TRBV5-1 and TRBJ2-7; 9 bases match TRBD1. Germline assignment: CDR1 SGHRS and CDR2 YFSETQ. V shed 4 bases, J shed 3 bases, and the junction held 8 bases outside the gene matches. This CDR3 comprises 15 residues. The CDR3 is CASSQPGQGGYEQYF. CDR3 bases: TGCGCCAGCAGCCAGCCGGGACAGGGCGGCTACGAGCAGTACTTC.

V is TRBV29-1 and J is TRBJ2-7; either TRBD1 or TRBD2 may fit D (5 bases each). V dropped 6 bases and J dropped 4 bases, with 10 bases sitting between them. CDR1 and CDR2 (germline): SQVTM, ANQGSEA. The CDR3 length is 11 residues. The CDR3 protein is CSVGTTYEQYF. CDR3 DNA sequence: TGCAGCGTCGGGACCACTTACGAGCAGTACTTC.

There are many counts of this clonotype. Here the CDR3 reads CSPIPPHSDTQYF. The CDR3 nucleotides are TGCAGTCCAATACCCCCGCATTCAGATACGCAGTATTTT. The V gene is TRBV20-1, the J gene TRBJ2-3, with D uncertain. Germline V gives CDR1 DFQATT, CDR2 SNEGSKA (reference sequence). V shed 8 bases and J shed 4 bases, with 16 bases lying between them. The length of the CDR3 is 13 residues.

The table lists this clonotype with many counts. This chain links TRBV5-5 with TRBJ1-6; D is possibly TRBD1 (5 bases). The CDR3 loop spans 15 amino acids. In germline, CDR1 is SGHKS, CDR2 YYEKEE (reference sequence). The V end lost 0 bases, the J end lost 9 bases, and 13 bases lay between the germline ends. CDR3 sequence reads: CASSLVGKGSSPLHF. CDR3 in DNA: TGTGCCAGCAGCTTGGTGGGTAAGGGGAGTTCACCCCTCCACTTT. Looking up the rest from reference TRBV5-5 and TRBJ1-6 gives the full variable domain: DAGVTQSPTHLIKTRGQQVTLRCSPISGHKSVSWYQQVLGQGPQFIFQYYEKEERGRGNFPDRFSARQFPNYSSELNVNALLLGDSALYLCASSLVGKGSSPLHFGNGTRLTVT.

Ten or more counts support this clonotype. The chain is built from TRBV19 and TRBJ1-5; 7 nucleotides agree with TRBD1. Germline V gene lookup returns CDR1 LNHDA and CDR2 SQIVND (reference sequence). Losses at the gene ends were 6 bases for V and 3 bases for J; bases not matched to a gene: 8. The CDR3 totals 15 residues. DNA for the CDR3: TGTGCCAGTAGGTTTGACAGGGCGGACAATCAGCCCCAGCATTTT. Translated: CASRFDRADNQPQHF. The full variable domain, its missing parts supplied by reference TRBV19 and TRBJ1-5, is DGGITQSPKYLFRKEGQNVTLSCEQNLNHDAMYWYRQDPGQGLRLIYYSQIVNDFQKGDIAEGYSVSREKKESFPLTVTSAQKNPTAFYLCASRFDRADNQPQHFGDGTRLSIL.

This rearrangement joins TRBV6-5 to TRBJ1-2; no firm D call. Germline V gives CDR1 MNHEY, CDR2 SVGAGI. V lost 0 bases, J lost 5 bases, and 1 base lay in between. The length of the CDR3 is 11 residues. As DNA, the CDR3 is TGTGCCAGCAGTTACTCTTATGGCTACACCTTC. Translation gives CASSYSYGYTF.

This clonotype was detected ten times or more. This rearrangement joins TRBV2 to TRBJ1-2; 8 nucleotides align to TRBD1. The V and J ends lost 3 bases and 8 bases, in that order; junction bases with no gene match: 5. The germline gives CDR1 SNHLY, CDR2 FYNNEI. CDR3 length: 13 residues. The DNA for the CDR3 is TGTGCCAGCAGTGACCAGGGGGCTTTAGGCTACACCTTC. It translates to CASSDQGALGYTF. Full variable domain (remainder filled in from reference TRBV2 and TRBJ1-2): EPEVTQTPSHQVTQMGQEVILRCVPISNHLYFYWYRQILGQKVEFLVSFYNNEISEKSEIFDDQFSVERPDGSNFTLKIRSTKLEDSAMYFCASSDQGALGYTFGSGTRLTVV.

The genes are TRBV25-1 and TRBJ1-2; D unclear. CDR1 and CDR2 from the germline V gene are MGHDK and SYGVNS. CDR3 length: 12 amino acids. V lost 4 bases, J lost 8 bases, and 11 bases lay in between. The CDR3 region has the DNA TGTGCCAGCAGTGTCAAGGAGGCAGGCTACACCTTC. It specifies CASSVKEAGYTF.

Written as DNA, the CDR3 is TGTGCCAGCAGCTCATACCGGGAGCCAGGGTCGCCCCTCCACTTT. Residues: CASSSYREPGSPLHF. The chain couples TRBV7-9 to TRBJ1-6; possible D gene TRBD1, 5 bases. CDR3 length: 15 amino acids. V lost 4 bases and J lost 13, with 20 bases in between. From germline, CDR1 is SEHNR and CDR2 FQNEAQ (reference sequence).

This clonotype was seen many times. J is TRBJ1-1 and V is TRBV7-3, with 9 bases aligning to TRBD1. This CDR3 is 15 amino acids long. Germline V lookup: CDR1 SGHTA, CDR2 FQGTGA. V trimming: 5 bases; J trimming: 4 bases; junction bases outside the gene matches: 8. The CDR3 reads CASSQTGTGSTEAFF. CDR3 nucleotides: TGTGCCAGCAGCCAAACCGGGACAGGGAGCACTGAAGCTTTCTTT.

This clonotype was observed at least ten times. The chain joins TRBV7-2 to TRBJ1-1; a possible D gene is TRBD1 (5 bases). V dropped 3 bases and J dropped 3 bases, with 11 bases sitting between them. This CDR3 is 14 amino acids long. Germline assignment: CDR1 SGHTA and CDR2 FQGNSA. Here the CDR3 DNA reads TGTGCCAGCAGCTTGGGGGGAAAGGACACTGAAGCTTTCTTT. This translates into CASSLGGKDTEAFF. The full variable domain, completed using reference TRBV7-2 and TRBJ1-1, is GAGVSQSPSNKVTEKGKDVELRCDPISGHTALYWYRQSLGQGLEFLIYFQGNSAPDKSGLPSDRFSAERTGGSVSTLTIQRTQQEDSAVYLCASSLGGKDTEAFFGQGTRLTVV.

The V call is TRBV19, the J call TRBJ2-2; D is unresolved. V lost 5 bases to trimming and J lost 1 base, with 11 bases between them. CDR1 is LNHDA and CDR2 is SQIVND in the germline V gene (reference sequence). This CDR3 is built from 15 residues. The CDR3 region is CASSPRTGNTGELFF. CDR3 nucleotide sequence: TGTGCCAGTAGTCCTCGGACGGGGAACACCGGGGAGCTGTTTTTT.

The V and J genes are TRBV25-1 and TRBJ2-1; D may be TRBD2 (5 bases). Deletions cut 1 base from V and 6 bases from J, with 10 bases between. CDR1 and CDR2 (germline): MGHDK, SYGVNS. The CDR3 is 14 residues long. DNA for the CDR3: TGTGCCAGCAGTGAATTCGTCGGGGTCAATGAGCAGTTCTTC. It translates to CASSEFVGVNEQFF.

V is TRBV25-1 and J is TRBJ1-1; 8 bases line up with TRBD1. Germline-derived CDR1 and CDR2 are MGHDK and SYGVNS. J lost 4 bases, V lost 1 base, and 5 bases had no gene match. This CDR3 spans 15 amino acids. The CDR3 nucleotides are TGTGCCAGCAGTGAATTCGGGGACAGGTCCACTGAAGCTTTCTTT. Translated: CASSEFGDRSTEAFF.

This clonotype has at least ten counts. The chain employs TRBV10-2 and TRBJ1-2; D is ambiguous. The CDR3 runs to 13 residues. Between the trimmed V and J ends, which lost 9 bases and 0 bases, there was a span of 11 bases. CDR1 and CDR2 from the germline V gene are WSHSY and SAAADI. The CDR3 nucleotides are TGCGCCAGTAACCCGGGAGCTAACTATGGCTACACCTTC. Residues: CASNPGANYGYTF.

This clonotype was recorded many times. This sequence joins TRBV12-3 or TRBV12-4 and TRBJ1-5, with D possibly being TRBD1 (5 bases). The V end lost 1 base, the J end lost 3 bases, and 10 bases lay between the germline ends. The CDR3 runs to 15 residues. The CDR3 bases are TGTGCCAGCAGTTTAGGGGCAGGGTTCAATCAGCCCCAGCATTTT. It is translated as CASSLGAGFNQPQHF.

Ten or more counts support this clonotype. The chain combines TRBV15 with TRBJ2-1, with D perhaps TRBD1 (5 bases). Germline lookup yields CDR1 LNHNV and CDR2 YYDKDF (reference sequence). The CDR3 covers 14 residues. V was cut by 3 bases and J by 9 bases, with 15 bases left in between. The DNA of the CDR3 is TGTGCCACCAGCAGTGCAACAGGCAACAGTGAGCAGTTCTTC. Translated: CATSSATGNSEQFF.

The chain is built from TRBV19 and TRBJ2-2, with a possible D match to TRBD2 (7 bases). The germline V gene encodes CDR1 LNHDA and CDR2 SQIVND (reference sequence). The CDR3 runs to 15 residues. Trimming took off 7 bases at V and 0 bases at J, with 12 bases between the two ends. The CDR3 region is CASNPRGPNTGELFF. DNA of the CDR3: TGTGCCAGTAATCCGCGGGGGCCGAACACCGGGGAGCTGTTTTTT.

The genes are TRBV10-3 and TRBJ2-3, with D perhaps TRBD2 (5 bases). The CDR3 is made up of 13 amino acids. V lost 4 bases, J lost 6 bases, and 11 bases lay in between. Per the germline V gene, CDR1 is ENHRY and CDR2 is SYGVKD. The CDR3, as DNA: TGTGCCATCAGTGGAAGGACTTTGGATACGCAGTATTTT. Translated: CAISGRTLDTQYF.

This sequence joins TRBV24-1 and TRBJ2-3; D is uncertain. V lost 4 bases, J lost 2 bases, and 12 bases lay in between. The CDR3 is 15 amino acids. The V gene's germline CDR1 is KGHDR and CDR2 SFDVKD. Here the CDR3 reads CATSERLGDTDTQYF. CDR3 in DNA: TGTGCCACCAGTGAGAGGCTTGGGGACACAGATACGCAGTATTTT.

The V gene is TRBV19, the J gene TRBJ2-7; no firm D call. Germline V gene sequence: CDR1 LNHDA, CDR2 SQIVND (reference sequence). Trimming took off 3 bases at V and 7 bases at J, with 13 bases between the two ends. The CDR3 has 13 amino acids. CDR3 DNA sequence: TGTGCCAGTAGTATGGGCAGCATGGGGGAGCAGTACTTC. Protein: CASSMGSMGEQYF.

The chain uses TRBV2 and TRBJ2-2, with D hard to call. Germline V gives CDR1 SNHLY, CDR2 FYNNEI. CDR3 length equals 13 residues. V lost 11 bases, J lost 3 bases, and 13 bases lay in between. The CDR3 DNA follows: TGTGCCGCCCCCCACAAGGACACCGGGGAGCTGTTTTTT. Amino acids: CAAPHKDTGELFF. Complete variable domain (other parts from reference TRBV2 and TRBJ2-2): EPEVTQTPSHQVTQMGQEVILRCVPISNHLYFYWYRQILGQKVEFLVSFYNNEISEKSEIFDDQFSVERPDGSNFTLKIRSTKLEDSAMYFCAAPHKDTGELFFGEGSRLTVL.

In the case of this clonotype: Since a much larger clone is just one base distant, this may be a read error. This chain's CDR3 is CASSLSIAASGADVLTF. The CDR3, as DNA: TGTGCCAGCAGCTTGTCAATCGCAGCCTCTGGGGCCGACGTCCTGACTTTC. The genes are TRBV5-4 and TRBJ2-6; D might be TRBD1 (5 bases). This CDR3 is built from 17 residues. Germline V gene data show CDR1 as SGHNT and CDR2 as YYREEE (reference sequence).

This clonotype was picked up many times. The rearrangement links TRBV5-8 to TRBJ1-6; D remains unclear. The germline V gene has CDR1 SGHTS and CDR2 YDEGEE. V lost 4 bases and J 11 bases, leaving 10 bases between the germline ends. This CDR3 is built from 12 residues. The CDR3, as DNA: TGTGCCAGCAGCCCCGGTTTACCACCCCTCCACTTT. Its translation: CASSPGLPPLHF.

The rearrangement joins TRBV15 to TRBJ2-7; the D gene is possibly TRBD1 (6 bases). The V end lost 3 bases, the J end lost 0 bases, and 9 bases lay between the germline ends. This CDR3 comprises 14 residues. Germline assignment: CDR1 LNHNV and CDR2 YYDKDF (reference sequence). The CDR3 is CATSRTGSSYEQYF. DNA of the CDR3: TGTGCCACCAGCAGGACAGGAAGCTCCTACGAGCAGTACTTC. The variable domain in full, with the rest retrieved from reference TRBV15 and TRBJ2-7, is DAMVIQNPRYQVTQFGKPVTLSCSQTLNHNVMYWYQQKSSQAPKLLFHYYDKDFNNEADTPDNFQSRRPNTSFCFLDIRSPGLGDTAMYLCATSRTGSSYEQYFGPGTRLTVT.